The 24 T cell receptor beta chains below come from one sample, sequenced in a study of shared clonotypes between healthy human individuals (dated by TCRdb to between 2020 and 2021). Receptor amplification or capture employed the immunoSEQ multiplex PCR assay. The immuneACCESS repertoire file appears here via TCRdb, limited to in-frame rearrangements. These files lack a portion of the clones; in checked studies, under half of the deficit traces to unresolved V genes, and the cause of the others is not known. The sample table contains roughly 1,500,000 clones; only one count was recorded for 95% to 99% of them. Jointly, the top ten make up less than 0.55% of the sample. Sequences were obtained from naive CD4+ T cells sorted from blood. The cell subset or site label on this specimen signifies: CD45RA+ positively selected. The receptors shown here come from a man in his thirties or forties in good health.

J is TRBJ1-5 and V is TRBV6-5; 9 bases are shared with TRBD1. The CDR3 runs 15 residues. The V gene's germline CDR1 is MNHEY and CDR2 SVGAGI. J was trimmed by 3 bases and V by 8 bases; bases with no gene match: 8. The CDR3 coding sequence is TGTGCCAGCGCTCGGACAGGGGAAGTCAATCAGCCCCAGCATTTT. This sequence encodes CASARTGEVNQPQHF.

The chain uses TRBV28 and TRBJ2-7; D gene unclear. V shed 6 bases and J shed 3 bases, with 9 bases lying between them. Germline CDR1 MDHEN, CDR2 SYDVKM. This CDR3 is 12 amino acids long. The CDR3 sequence is CASSYKIYEQYF. CDR3 sequence (DNA): TGTGCCAGCAGCTACAAAATCTACGAGCAGTACTTC.

A remark on this clone: Distinct nucleotide sequences in the sample also encode this CDR3. The chain couples TRBV2 to TRBJ2-3; possible D gene TRBD1, 6 bases. CDR3 size: 14 residues. V was cut by 6 bases and J by 0 bases, with 10 bases left in between. CDR1 and CDR2 from the germline V gene are SNHLY and FYNNEI. The CDR3 nucleotides read TGTGCCAGCAGCCGGACAGTTAGCACAGATACGCAGTATTTT. The encoded protein is CASSRTVSTDTQYF.

CDR3 protein: CASSPEGRVYGYTF. For the CDR3, the DNA is TGTGCCAGCTCACCAGAGGGGAGAGTCTATGGCTACACCTTC. This chain connects TRBV18 to TRBJ1-2, with D possibly matching TRBD1 (5 bases). V lost 2 bases to trimming and J lost 4 bases, with 11 bases between them. The CDR3 is made up of 14 amino acids. Looked up from germline, CDR1 is KGHSH and CDR2 is LQKENI.

V usage is TRBV6-4 and J usage is TRBJ2-5; weak D call: TRBD1 (6 bases). The CDR3 extends over 14 amino acids. Germline assignment: CDR1 MRHNA and CDR2 SNTAGT. Trimming cost V 3 bases and J 4 bases, with 12 bases left between them. The CDR3 region is CASSETGHSETQYF. DNA of the CDR3: TGTGCCAGCAGTGAGACAGGTCATTCAGAGACCCAGTACTTC.

J is TRBJ1-2 and V is TRBV7-2; TRBD1 is a possible D gene (6 bases). Per the germline V gene, CDR1 is SGHTA and CDR2 is FQGNSA. Trimming removed 3 bases from V and 0 bases from J, with 8 bases in between. The CDR3 runs 14 residues. CDR3 DNA: TGTGCCAGCAGCTTTCGACAGGCTAACTATGGCTACACCTTC. Its protein product is CASSFRQANYGYTF.

This chain uses TRBV5-1 with TRBJ2-1; 12 bases fit TRBD2. Germline V gives CDR1 SGHRS, CDR2 YFSETQ. The ends lost 4 bases at V and 5 bases at J; junction bases unmatched: 10. The CDR3 length is 17 residues. This CDR3 is CASSATSGRFGDNEQFF. CDR3 nucleotide sequence: TGCGCCAGCAGCGCTACTAGCGGGAGGTTTGGGGACAATGAGCAGTTCTTC.

This sequence joins TRBV7-6 and TRBJ1-1, with D possibly TRBD1 on 6 matching bases. Germline CDR1 is SGHVS and CDR2 is FNYEAQ. The CDR3 loop spans 15 amino acids. Trimming shortened V by 2 bases and J by 1 base, and 11 bases separated the two germline ends. For the CDR3, the DNA is TGTGCCAGCAGCTTACGAACAGGGTCGAACACTGAAGCTTTCTTT. Amino acids: CASSLRTGSNTEAFF.

V gene TRBV7-2 combines with J gene TRBJ2-7; D remains unclear. The CDR3 has 14 amino acids. The V end was cut by 2 bases, the J end by 3 bases, with 11 bases between. Germline V gives CDR1 SGHTA, CDR2 FQGNSA. The CDR3 coding sequence is TGTGCCAGCAGCTTAAATAACGCGCTCTACGAGCAGTACTTC. Translated, it gives CASSLNNALYEQYF.

The rearrangement joins TRBV7-8 to TRBJ2-5; TRBD1 or TRBD2 may be the D gene (6 bases each). V shed 2 bases and J shed 4 bases, with 11 bases lying between them. Germline loops: CDR1 SGHVS, CDR2 FQNEAQ. The CDR3 covers 14 residues. The CDR3 nucleotides are TGTGCCAGCAGCTTAAGGGGGGCGCGAGAGACCCAGTACTTC. Its protein is CASSLRGARETQYF. Looking up the rest from reference TRBV7-8 and TRBJ2-5 gives the full variable domain: GAGVSQSPRYKVAKRGQDVALRCDPISGHVSLFWYQQALGQGPEFLTYFQNEAQLDKSGLPSDRFFAERPEGSVSTLKIQRTQQEDSAVYLCASSLRGARETQYFGPGTRLLVL.

The CDR3 DNA is TGTGCCTGGATCCGGGGAAACACCATATATTTT. It is translated as CAWIRGNTIYF. The genes are TRBV30 and TRBJ1-3; D gene uncertain. This CDR3 spans 11 amino acids. Germline assignment: CDR1 GTSNPN and CDR2 SVGIG (reference sequence). Trimming pared 4 bases from V and 4 bases from J, leaving 5 bases between. Full variable domain (missing parts from reference TRBV30 and TRBJ1-3): SQTIHQWPATLVQPVGSPLSLECTVEGTSNPNLYWYRQAAGRGLQLLFYSVGIGQISSEVPQNLSASRPQDRQFILSSKKLLLSDSGFYLCAWIRGNTIYFGEGSWLTVV.

The chain has TRBV2 and TRBJ2-7; 7 bases match TRBD2. Germline lookup yields CDR1 SNHLY and CDR2 FYNNEI. J gave up 3 bases and V 7 bases, and 12 bases lay outside the gene matches. The CDR3 spans 15 residues. The CDR3 spells CASTEGRTRSYEQYF. In nucleotides, the CDR3 is TGTGCCAGCACCGAAGGGAGGACTAGAAGCTACGAGCAGTACTTC. The full variable domain, completed using reference TRBV2 and TRBJ2-7, is EPEVTQTPSHQVTQMGQEVILRCVPISNHLYFYWYRQILGQKVEFLVSFYNNEISEKSEIFDDQFSVERPDGSNFTLKIRSTKLEDSAMYFCASTEGRTRSYEQYFGPGTRLTVT.

This sequence joins TRBV6-6 and TRBJ2-1; perhaps TRBD1 as D (5 bases). The CDR3 runs 15 residues. In germline, CDR1 is MNHNY, CDR2 SVGAGI (reference sequence). The germline V and J ends were trimmed by 6 bases and 1 base, with 13 bases remaining between them. CDR3 sequence reads: CASSPTGLSYNEQFF. Here the CDR3 DNA reads TGTGCCAGCAGCCCCACAGGTTTATCCTACAATGAGCAGTTCTTC.

The chain employs TRBV2 and TRBJ2-2, with TRBD2 matching 7 bases. J was trimmed by 2 bases and V by 6 bases; bases with no gene match: 12. The CDR3 length is 17 residues. Per germline, CDR1 SNHLY and CDR2 FYNNEI. The CDR3 loop reads CASSAGLAVSNTGELFF. The CDR3 DNA reads TGTGCCAGCAGCGCCGGCCTAGCGGTATCCAACACCGGGGAGCTGTTTTTT. Looking up the rest from reference TRBV2 and TRBJ2-2 gives the full variable domain: EPEVTQTPSHQVTQMGQEVILRCVPISNHLYFYWYRQILGQKVEFLVSFYNNEISEKSEIFDDQFSVERPDGSNFTLKIRSTKLEDSAMYFCASSAGLAVSNTGELFFGEGSRLTVL.

The V gene is TRBV5-5, the J gene TRBJ1-1, with 7 bases matching TRBD1. J was trimmed by 1 base and V by 5 bases; bases with no gene match: 5. Germline lookup yields CDR1 SGHKS and CDR2 YYEKEE (reference sequence). The CDR3 contains 14 residues. CDR3 nucleotides: TGTGCCAGCAGGACGAGACAGGGGAACACTGAAGCTTTCTTT. Protein product: CASRTRQGNTEAFF.

The V gene is TRBV5-1, the J gene TRBJ2-3; TRBD2 matches 12 bases. Trimming at V came to 4 bases and at J to 4 bases, leaving 10 bases not matched to a gene. CDR1 and CDR2 (germline): SGHRS, YFSETQ. The CDR3 is 17 amino acids. CDR3 coding DNA: TGCGCCAGCAGCCTCGGACTAGCGGGATGGGGGGCAGATACGCAGTATTTT. Amino acid sequence: CASSLGLAGWGADTQYF.

Written as DNA, the CDR3 is TGTGCCAGCGGCGGACAGGGCCCTCCAGGGGAGACCCAGTACTTC. Protein product: CASGGQGPPGETQYF. This chain links TRBV6-1 with TRBJ2-5; 8 bases line up with TRBD1. The CDR3 runs 15 residues. V was clipped by 8 bases and J by 5 bases; unmatched bases: 13. CDR1 and CDR2 from the germline V gene are MNHNS and SASEGT.

This clone has just one count. This chain connects TRBV7-3 to TRBJ2-3; possibly TRBD2 for D (6 bases). This CDR3 contains 15 residues. V dropped 0 bases and J dropped 6 bases, with 13 bases sitting between them. Germline values: CDR1 SGHTA, CDR2 FQGTGA. Written as DNA, the CDR3 is TGTGCCAGCAGCTTAACGGGGGGAGGACGGGATACGCAGTATTTT. It yields the protein CASSLTGGGRDTQYF.

This chain connects TRBV5-4 to TRBJ2-3, with D maybe TRBD2 (6 bases). The V gene's germline CDR1 is SGHNT and CDR2 YYREEE (reference sequence). V was pared by 2 bases and J by 2 bases, with 12 bases between. The CDR3 runs 15 residues. The CDR3 region is CASSFRLGLTDTQYF. The DNA of the CDR3 is TGTGCCAGCAGCTTTCGACTAGGCCTCACAGATACGCAGTATTTT.

The count of this clone is one. Other DNA sequences within the sample encode an identical CDR3. The chain employs TRBV29-1 and TRBJ2-7, with a weak D call TRBD1 (6 bases). Trimming left V 3 bases short and J 0 bases short, with 6 bases between. The CDR3 is 12 amino acids. Germline V gives CDR1 SQVTM, CDR2 ANQGSEA. The CDR3 reads CSVEGASYEQYF. The CDR3 DNA sequence: TGCAGCGTTGAGGGGGCCTCCTACGAGCAGTACTTC.

The gene calls are TRBV19 and TRBJ1-1, with a weak D call TRBD1 (5 bases). The CDR3 is 15 amino acids. Per the germline V gene, CDR1 is LNHDA and CDR2 is SQIVND (reference sequence). With 6 bases removed from V and 0 bases from J, the gap between germline ends came to 14 bases. CDR3 nucleotides: TGTGCCAGTAGCTCTTTCGGGGGGATGAACACTGAAGCTTTCTTT. This codes for CASSSFGGMNTEAFF. Based on the CDR3 plus reference TRBV19 and TRBJ1-1, the full variable domain is DGGITQSPKYLFRKEGQNVTLSCEQNLNHDAMYWYRQDPGQGLRLIYYSQIVNDFQKGDIAEGYSVSREKKESFPLTVTSAQKNPTAFYLCASSSFGGMNTEAFFGQGTRLTVV.

J is TRBJ2-7 and V is TRBV19; 7 bases are a match to TRBD1. Germline V gives CDR1 LNHDA, CDR2 SQIVND (reference sequence). V trimming: 6 bases; J trimming: 4 bases; junction bases outside the gene matches: 9. The CDR3 consists of 14 residues. This CDR3 is CASSEGQNKYEQYF. In DNA, the CDR3 is TGTGCCAGTAGCGAGGGACAGAACAAATACGAGCAGTACTTC.

This chain links TRBV4-1 with TRBJ2-1, with D hard to call. CDR1 and CDR2 from the germline V gene are MGHRA and YSYEKL. Deletions cut 4 bases from V and 4 bases from J, with 14 bases between. The CDR3 runs 15 residues. DNA of the CDR3: TGCGCCAGCAGCCTAGGGAATTTCGGTTACAATGAGCAGTTCTTC. Translating gives CASSLGNFGYNEQFF.

CDR3 region: CASSSSWLYQETQYF. For the CDR3, the DNA is TGTGCCAGCAGTTCGTCTTGGTTGTACCAAGAGACCCAGTACTTC. The chain couples TRBV27 to TRBJ2-5; no reliable D call. This CDR3 comprises 15 residues. CDR1 is MNHEY, CDR2 SMNVEV, per germline (reference sequence). The ends were cut back, 4 bases at V and 0 bases at J, with 12 bases in the middle.